The text below deals with one T cell receptor (beta chain). CD45RO-negative cells were positively selected for CCR7, leaving out terminally differentiated effector memory CD45RA+ cells. The data were obtained in a study of shared clonotypes between healthy human individuals. J was trimmed by 0 bases and V by 0 bases; bases with no gene match: 9. Germline lookup yields CDR1 SGHRS and CDR2 YFSETQ. The CDR3 extends over 18 amino acids. On sorted subsets, replicate PCRs used 150 to 250 ng DNA, or some 28,000 T cell genomes. Measured with immunoSEQ multiplex PCR; TCRdb has only the in-frame clones, and not every one. This table has roughly 2,000,000 clones, less than 95% appearing once.

The specimen was naive CD8+ T cells sorted from blood. This receptor was obtained from a man younger than 35 in good health. This chain links TRBV5-1 with TRBJ2-5, with TRBD2 matching over 9 bases. The CDR3 DNA reads as TGCGCCAGCAGCTTGGAAGGCCTAGCGGGGATATACCAAGAGACCCAGTACTTC. It yields the protein CASSLEGLAGIYQETQYF.